This T cell receptor beta chain stems from a study of T cells after yellow fever vaccination. The germline V gene has CDR1 MNHNY and CDR2 SVGAGI (reference sequence). The CDR3 length is 13 residues. V shed 2 bases and J shed 8 bases, with 12 bases lying between them. There are many counts of this clonotype. Via MiXCR, TCRdb re-called the 5' RACE reads, giving one row per CDR3 protein. This table holds about 45,000 distinct CDR3 sequences, roughly 7.1% found once. The rearrangement uses TRBV6-6 and TRBJ1-1; TRBD1 is a possible D gene (6 bases). This clonotype was sampled from a man aged 25-45 years who received the YFV17D yellow fever vaccine. Material: CD8+ T cells not binding an NS4B(214-222) dextramer, sorted from PBMCs, obtained 45 days after the yellow fever booster vaccination. CDR3 bases: TGTGCCAGCAGTTACACTACTCAGGGGGAAGCTTTCTTT. It encodes CASSYTTQGEAFF.